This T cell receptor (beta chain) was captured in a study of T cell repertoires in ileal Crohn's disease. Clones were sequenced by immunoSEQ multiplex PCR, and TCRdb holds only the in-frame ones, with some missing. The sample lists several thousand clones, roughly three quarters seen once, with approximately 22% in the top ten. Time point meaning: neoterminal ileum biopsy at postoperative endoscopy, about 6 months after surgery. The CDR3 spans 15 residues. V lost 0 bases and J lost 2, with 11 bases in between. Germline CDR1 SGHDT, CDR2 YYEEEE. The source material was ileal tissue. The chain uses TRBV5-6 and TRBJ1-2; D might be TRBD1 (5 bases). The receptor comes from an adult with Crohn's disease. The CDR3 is CASSLAGAGNYGYTF. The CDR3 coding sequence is TGTGCCAGCAGCTTGGCTGGGGCAGGAAACTATGGCTACACCTTC.